This T cell receptor beta chain was identified in a study of cytomegalovirus exposure and HLA in healthy donors. Primers: 60 Vbeta forward and 13 Jbeta reverse. Only in-frame clones appear in the TCRdb table, and some are missing; sequencing was by immunoSEQ multiplex PCR. This table has 100,000 to 150,000 clones, roughly four fifths appearing once. V gave up 5 bases and J gave up 0 bases; unmatched junction bases: 7. The CDR3 is 16 amino acids. Germline lookup yields CDR1 SGHVS and CDR2 FNYEAQ. The clonotype originates from a woman between 40 and 55 years old in good health and CMV-seropositive. This sequence joins TRBV7-6 and TRBJ1-5, with 7 bases identical to TRBD1. The sequenced sample was PBMCs. The CDR3 DNA sequence: TGTGCCAGCAGCCCAGGGCACAGGGGTAGCAATCAGCCCCAGCATTTT. It translates to CASSPGHRGSNQPQHF.